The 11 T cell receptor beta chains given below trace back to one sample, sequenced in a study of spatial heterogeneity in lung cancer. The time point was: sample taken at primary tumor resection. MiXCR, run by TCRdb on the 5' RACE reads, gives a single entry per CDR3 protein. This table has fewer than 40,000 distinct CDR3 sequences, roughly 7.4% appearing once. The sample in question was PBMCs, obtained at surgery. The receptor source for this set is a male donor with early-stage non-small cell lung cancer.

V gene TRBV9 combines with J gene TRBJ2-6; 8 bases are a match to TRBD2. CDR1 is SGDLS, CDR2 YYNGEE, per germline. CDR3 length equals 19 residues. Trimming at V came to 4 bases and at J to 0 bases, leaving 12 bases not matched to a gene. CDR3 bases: TGTGCCAGCAGCTTCACGTTAGCGGGGCCAGGCTCTGGGGCCAACGTCCTGACTTTC. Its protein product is CASSFTLAGPGSGANVLTF.

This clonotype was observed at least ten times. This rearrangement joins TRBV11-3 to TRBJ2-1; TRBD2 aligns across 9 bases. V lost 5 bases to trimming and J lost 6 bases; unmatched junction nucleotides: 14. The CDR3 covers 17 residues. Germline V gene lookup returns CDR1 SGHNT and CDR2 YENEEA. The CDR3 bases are TGTGCCAGCAGCCCCGGAGTGAGTAGCGGGAGTCCCAATGAGCAGTTCTTC. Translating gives CASSPGVSSGSPNEQFF.

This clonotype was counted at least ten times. For the CDR3, the DNA is TGTGCCAGCAGCTTTCGCGGAACGAGGGAGAAGACCCAGTACTTC. As protein: CASSFRGTREKTQYF. The gene calls are TRBV11-1 and TRBJ2-5; D is possibly TRBD2 (5 bases). This CDR3 spans 15 amino acids. Trimming took off 3 bases at V and 6 bases at J, with 17 bases between the two ends. Germline V gene data show CDR1 as SGHAT and CDR2 as FQDESV (reference sequence).

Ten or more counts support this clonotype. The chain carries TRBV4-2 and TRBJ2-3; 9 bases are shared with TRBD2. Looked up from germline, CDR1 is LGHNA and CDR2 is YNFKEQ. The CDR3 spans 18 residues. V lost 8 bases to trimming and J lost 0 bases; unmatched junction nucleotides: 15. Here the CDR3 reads CASGGMAGGLSSTDTQYF. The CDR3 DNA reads TGTGCCAGCGGCGGTATGGCGGGAGGGCTCTCTAGCACAGATACGCAGTATTTT.

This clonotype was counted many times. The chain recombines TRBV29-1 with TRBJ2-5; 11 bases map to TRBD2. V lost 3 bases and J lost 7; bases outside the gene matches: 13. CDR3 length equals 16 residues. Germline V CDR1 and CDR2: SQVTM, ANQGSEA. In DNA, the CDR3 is TGCAGCGTTGAGCTTGGGGGACTAGCGGTCCAGGGGACCCAGTACTTC. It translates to CSVELGGLAVQGTQYF. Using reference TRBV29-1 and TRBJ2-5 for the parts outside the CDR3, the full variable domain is SAVISQKPSRDICQRGTSLTIQCQVDSQVTMMFWYRQQPGQSLTLIATANQGSEATYESGFVIDKFPISRPNLTFSTLTVSNMSPEDSSIYLCSVELGGLAVQGTQYFGPGTRLLVL.

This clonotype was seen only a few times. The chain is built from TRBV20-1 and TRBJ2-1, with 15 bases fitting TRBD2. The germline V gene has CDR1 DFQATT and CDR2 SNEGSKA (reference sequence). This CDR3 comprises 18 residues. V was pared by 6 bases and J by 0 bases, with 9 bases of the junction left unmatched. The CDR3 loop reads CSAKPGLAGGSSYNEQFF. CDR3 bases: TGCAGTGCAAAGCCGGGACTAGCGGGGGGAAGCTCCTACAATGAGCAGTTCTTC.

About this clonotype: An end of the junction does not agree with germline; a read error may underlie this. The CDR3 DNA follows: TGTGCCAGCACCTTAACAGGGGGCCCTGAGCAGTTCTTC. Translating gives CASTLTGGPEQFF. The chain joins TRBV7-9 to TRBJ2-1; the match to TRBD1 covers 9 bases. Germline CDR1 reads SEHNR; CDR2 reads FQNEAQ (reference sequence). The CDR3 runs to 13 residues.

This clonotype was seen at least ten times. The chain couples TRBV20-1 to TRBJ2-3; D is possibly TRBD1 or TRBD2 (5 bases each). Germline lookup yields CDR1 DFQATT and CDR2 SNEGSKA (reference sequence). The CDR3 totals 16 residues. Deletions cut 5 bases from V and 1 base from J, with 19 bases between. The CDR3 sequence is CSAFTRGPPGTDTQYF. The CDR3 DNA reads TGCAGTGCTTTTACAAGGGGACCACCGGGCACAGATACGCAGTATTTT.

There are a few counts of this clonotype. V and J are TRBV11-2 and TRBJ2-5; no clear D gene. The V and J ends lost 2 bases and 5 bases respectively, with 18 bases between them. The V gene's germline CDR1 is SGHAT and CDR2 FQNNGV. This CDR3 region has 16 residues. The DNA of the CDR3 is TGTGCCAGCAGCTTATCGCTTATGGCGGCGTTTGAGACCCAGTACTTC. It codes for CASSLSLMAAFETQYF. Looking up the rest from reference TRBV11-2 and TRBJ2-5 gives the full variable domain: EAGVAQSPRYKIIEKRQSVAFWCNPISGHATLYWYQQILGQGPKLLIQFQNNGVVDDSQLPKDRFSAERLKGVDSTLKIQPAKLEDSAVYLCASSLSLMAAFETQYFGPGTRLLVL.

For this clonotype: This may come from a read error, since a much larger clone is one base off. The CDR3 nucleotides are TGTGCCAGCAGCCACCAAGCCAACACCGGGGATCTGTTTTTT. This sequence encodes CASSHQANTGDLFF. The chain uses TRBV7-3 and TRBJ2-2, with D perhaps matching TRBD2 (5 bases). The CDR3 contains 14 residues. Per the germline V gene, CDR1 is SGHTA and CDR2 is FQGTGA. The whole variable domain, remainder taken from reference TRBV7-3 and TRBJ2-2, is GAGVSQTPSNKVTEKGKYVELRCDPISGHTALYWYRQSLGQGPEFLIYFQGTGAADDSGLPNDRFFAVRPEGSVSTLKIQRTERGDSAVYLCASSHQANTGDLFFGEGSRLTVL.

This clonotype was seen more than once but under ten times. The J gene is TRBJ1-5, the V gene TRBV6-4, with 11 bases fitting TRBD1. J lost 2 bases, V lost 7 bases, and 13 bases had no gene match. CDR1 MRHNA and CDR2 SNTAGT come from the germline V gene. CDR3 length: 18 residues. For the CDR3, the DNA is TGTGCCAGCATGTCAGAGAGGACAGGGGGCGATGGCAATCAGCCCCAGCATTTT. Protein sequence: CASMSERTGGDGNQPQHF.